These 23 T cell receptor beta chains originate from one sample sequenced in a study of blood T cells in healthy people across ages. A J-beta primer mix and a sample-barcoded 5' primer were used in a second PCR of roughly 6 to 11 cycles. TCRdb re-called the 5' RACE reads with MiXCR, one entry per CDR3 protein. The table records about 1.6 million distinct CDR3 sequences, roughly 32% of them present only once. Material: blood. The receptor set was obtained from a woman aged 30 to 39 in good health.

The chain employs TRBV20-1 and TRBJ2-7, with D perhaps matching TRBD1 (5 bases). V shed 6 bases and J shed 4 bases, with 16 bases lying between them. This CDR3 contains 13 residues. Germline CDR1 is DFQATT and CDR2 is SNEGSKA (reference sequence). The CDR3 nucleotides are TGCAGTGCGACCCAGCGACAGATATACGAGCAGTACTTC. Protein product: CSATQRQIYEQYF.

This clonotype was detected only once. The chain joins TRBV28 to TRBJ1-1; possibly TRBD1 for D (6 bases). Germline CDR1 and CDR2: MDHEN and SYDVKM. The length of the CDR3 is 15 residues. The V gene lost 5 bases and the J gene lost 0 bases, with 13 bases spanning the gap. The CDR3 spells CASSLPDRLNTEAFF. Written as DNA, the CDR3 is TGTGCCAGCAGTCTCCCCGACAGGCTGAACACTGAAGCTTTCTTT.

In its sample, this clonotype was seen a few times. This rearrangement joins TRBV30 to TRBJ2-5, with D perhaps TRBD1 or TRBD2 (5 bases each). From germline, CDR1 is GTSNPN and CDR2 SVGIG (reference sequence). The CDR3 runs 13 residues. The V gene lost 1 base and the J gene lost 1 base, with 7 bases spanning the gap. The CDR3 region is CAWSGGFQETQYF. CDR3 nucleotides: TGTGCCTGGAGTGGGGGGTTCCAAGAGACCCAGTACTTC.

V is TRBV4-1 and J is TRBJ1-2; 8 nucleotides align to TRBD1. V dropped 1 base and J dropped 1; count of bases not matched to a gene: 5. The length of the CDR3 is 16 residues. From germline, CDR1 is MGHRA and CDR2 YSYEKL. In nucleotides, the CDR3 is TGCGCCAGCAGCCAAGGACCAGGGGGCCTTAACTATGGCTACACCTTC. Translation gives CASSQGPGGLNYGYTF.

This clonotype was counted between two and nine times. In DNA, the CDR3 is TGTGCCTGGAATGAGGAGCTGTTTTTT. This sequence encodes CAWNEELFF. The chain links TRBV30 to TRBJ2-2; no definite D call. The germline CDR1 and CDR2 sequences are GTSNPN and SVGIG (reference sequence). V lost 4 bases and J 10 bases, leaving 4 bases between the germline ends. The CDR3 totals 9 residues.

This clonotype was counted only a few times. The rearrangement joins TRBV20-1 to TRBJ2-5; TRBD2 agrees at 8 bases. This CDR3 contains 15 residues. V trimming: 2 bases; J trimming: 3 bases; junction bases outside the gene matches: 8. Germline lookup yields CDR1 DFQATT and CDR2 SNEGSKA (reference sequence). CDR3 coding DNA: TGCAGTGCTAGATCCTCTAGCGGGCTGAAAGAGACCCAGTACTTC. Its translation: CSARSSSGLKETQYF.

The genes are TRBV14 and TRBJ2-1, with 8 bases fitting TRBD1. With 1 base clipped from V and 10 bases from J, the junction kept 12 bases outside the gene matches. The CDR3 length is 16 residues. Germline V CDR1 and CDR2: SGHDN, FVKESK. Written as DNA, the CDR3 is TGTGCCAGCAGCCAAGTTGGGACAGGTCCATACAGGGAGCAGTTCTTC. Its translation: CASSQVGTGPYREQFF.

The J gene is TRBJ1-1, the V gene TRBV15; the D is unclear. Germline loops: CDR1 LNHNV, CDR2 YYDKDF (reference sequence). With 0 bases removed from V and 8 bases from J, the gap between germline ends came to 4 bases. CDR3 size: 11 residues. This CDR3 is CATSREGEAFF. Here the CDR3 DNA reads TGTGCCACCAGCAGAGAGGGGGAAGCTTTCTTT.

This clonotype was counted a single time. This rearrangement joins TRBV6-5 to TRBJ2-1; 10 nucleotides line up with TRBD2. Germline assignment: CDR1 MNHEY and CDR2 SVGAGI. The CDR3 is 15 amino acids. After removal of 4 bases from V and 4 bases from J, the junction contained 4 bases not matched to a gene. As DNA, the CDR3 is TGTGCCAGCAGTTGCGGACTAGCGGCATACAATGAGCAGTTCTTC. It translates to CASSCGLAAYNEQFF.

This clonotype showed up just a few times. The J gene is TRBJ1-2, the V gene TRBV7-9; TRBD1 matches at 7 bases. Trimming took 5 bases from V and 7 from J; bases not matched to a gene: 13. Germline values: CDR1 SEHNR, CDR2 FQNEAQ (reference sequence). The CDR3 length is 15 residues. The CDR3 nucleotides are TGTGCCAGCAGCCAGACAACCGGGACAGCCTCTGGCTACACCTTC. Its translation is CASSQTTGTASGYTF.

Only one count was recorded for this clonotype. This could be a read error, since a much larger clone is one nucleotide away. CDR3 nucleotides: TGCAGCGTTGATCCGGGACGCAATGAGCAGTTCTTC. Amino acids: CSVDPGRNEQFF. The chain has TRBV29-1 and TRBJ2-1, with D perhaps assigned TRBD1 or TRBD2 (5 bases each). The CDR3 loop spans 12 amino acids. Germline lookup yields CDR1 SQVTM and CDR2 ANQGSEA. V dropped 3 bases and J dropped 6 bases, with 9 bases sitting between them.

This clonotype was detected ten times or more. V and J are TRBV4-1 and TRBJ2-7, with unresolved D. The germline V gene encodes CDR1 MGHRA and CDR2 YSYEKL. V shed 1 base and J shed 7 bases, with 11 bases lying between them. The CDR3 loop spans 13 amino acids. CDR3 bases: TGCGCCAGCAGCCAAGGGAGACTGGGGGAGCAGTACTTC. It encodes CASSQGRLGEQYF.

The chain carries TRBV12-3 or TRBV12-4 and TRBJ2-5; D possibly uses TRBD1 or TRBD2 (5 bases each). The J call is in doubt because the DNA end fits TRBJ2-7 better. CDR3 size: 14 residues. The DNA of the CDR3 is TGTGCCAGCAGTTTCTCGGGGCGTAGGAACGAGCAGTACTTC. The encoded protein is CASSFSGRRNEQYF.

This clonotype appeared a few times. The genes are TRBV20-1 and TRBJ2-1; D call uncertain. V was clipped by 6 bases and J by 10 bases, with 19 bases between them. Germline CDR1 is DFQATT and CDR2 is SNEGSKA (reference sequence). The CDR3 spans 13 residues. As DNA, the CDR3 is TGCAGTGCCCACGCCCGGGTCCCCCCAGAGCAGTTCTTC. This codes for CSAHARVPPEQFF.

In the case of this clonotype: A read error may produce the germline difference seen at one junction end. This chain connects TRBV11-1 to TRBJ2-2, with D tentatively TRBD2 (5 bases). Germline CDR1 and CDR2: SGHAT and FQDESV (reference sequence). This CDR3 is 15 amino acids long. In DNA form, the CDR3 reads TGTGCCTGCAGCTTAGGCCGGGGTAAAGCCGGGGAGCGGTTTTTT. It is translated as CACSLGRGKAGERFF.

The rearrangement uses TRBV29-1 and TRBJ1-1; a weak D match, TRBD1 (5 bases). In germline, CDR1 is SQVTM, CDR2 ANQGSEA. With 7 bases removed from V and 0 bases from J, the gap between germline ends came to 12 bases. CDR3 length: 13 residues. The CDR3 spells CSGVQGLNTEAFF. The CDR3 DNA reads as TGCAGCGGGGTGCAGGGTCTGAACACTGAAGCTTTCTTT.

This clonotype was counted many times. J is TRBJ2-3 and V is TRBV6-6, with TRBD1 identical over 9 bases. Trimming took 10 bases from V and 3 from J; bases not matched to a gene: 5. CDR1 and CDR2 from the germline V gene are MNHNY and SVGAGI (reference sequence). This CDR3 spans 13 amino acids. The CDR3 DNA sequence: TGTGCCACCACGGGACAGGGAACAGATACGCAGTATTTT. It is translated as CATTGQGTDTQYF.

This clonotype was observed a few times. V is TRBV5-1 and J is TRBJ2-3; 14 nucleotides align to TRBD2. Germline V gene data show CDR1 as SGHRS and CDR2 as YFSETQ. This CDR3 is 21 amino acids long. V shed 2 bases and J 0 bases; nucleotides not matched to a gene: 14. The CDR3 region is CASSLLGLAGGFGPSTDTQYF. CDR3 sequence (DNA): TGCGCCAGCAGCTTACTTGGACTAGCGGGAGGTTTTGGCCCTAGCACAGATACGCAGTATTTT.

This clonotype has only a few counts. The chain employs TRBV6-2 or TRBV6-3 and TRBJ2-7; no definite D call. V lost 4 bases to trimming and J lost 0 bases, with 10 bases between them. Germline-derived CDR1 and CDR2 are MNHEY and SVGEGT. The CDR3 has 14 amino acids. Here the CDR3 DNA reads TGTGCCAGCAGTTGGGCAGGCCACTCCTACGAGCAGTACTTC. Translating gives CASSWAGHSYEQYF.

The chain joins TRBV4-1 to TRBJ2-5; D is unresolved. Germline CDR1 and CDR2: MGHRA and YSYEKL. Trimming cost V 4 bases and J 0 bases, with 9 bases left between them. The CDR3 extends over 14 amino acids. In nucleotides, the CDR3 is TGCGCCAGCAGCCTGGTAAGCGACCAAGAGACCCAGTACTTC. It encodes CASSLVSDQETQYF.

About this clonotype itself: A read error may produce the germline difference seen at one junction end. V usage is TRBV7-6 and J usage is TRBJ2-7; 8 bases line up with TRBD2. The J call may be in error: the DNA end matches TRBJ2-5 better. The CDR3 extends over 19 amino acids. Germline V gives CDR1 SGHVS, CDR2 FNYEAQ. The CDR3 is CASSPRGLIAGPYQGTQYF. CDR3 sequence (DNA): TGTGCCAGCAGCCCCCGGGGCCTAATAGCGGGGCCATACCAAGGGACCCAGTACTTC.

The chain links TRBV14 to TRBJ2-3, with TRBD2 identical over 10 bases. Germline V gene sequence: CDR1 SGHDN, CDR2 FVKESK. The CDR3 contains 15 residues. The junction had 6 bases not matched to a gene; V was cut back by 1 base and J by 8 bases. In DNA, the CDR3 is TGTGCCAGCAGCCAAGCAAGCGGGGGGGCCAGTACGCAGTATTTT. Its protein is CASSQASGGASTQYF. The full variable domain, its missing parts supplied by reference TRBV14 and TRBJ2-3, is EAGVTQFPSHSVIEKGQTVTLRCDPISGHDNLYWYRRVMGKEIKFLLHFVKESKQDESGMPNNRFLAERTGGTYSTLKVQPAELEDSGVYFCASSQASGGASTQYFGPGTRLTVL.

The rearrangement uses TRBV20-1 and TRBJ1-2; TRBD1 might be the D (5 bases). V was trimmed by 1 base and J by 5 bases, leaving 11 bases between them. CDR1 DFQATT and CDR2 SNEGSKA come from the germline V gene (reference sequence). The CDR3 runs 13 residues. The CDR3 nucleotides are TGCAGTGCTAGAGCAGGGACGGTATATGGCTACACCTTC. Translated: CSARAGTVYGYTF.